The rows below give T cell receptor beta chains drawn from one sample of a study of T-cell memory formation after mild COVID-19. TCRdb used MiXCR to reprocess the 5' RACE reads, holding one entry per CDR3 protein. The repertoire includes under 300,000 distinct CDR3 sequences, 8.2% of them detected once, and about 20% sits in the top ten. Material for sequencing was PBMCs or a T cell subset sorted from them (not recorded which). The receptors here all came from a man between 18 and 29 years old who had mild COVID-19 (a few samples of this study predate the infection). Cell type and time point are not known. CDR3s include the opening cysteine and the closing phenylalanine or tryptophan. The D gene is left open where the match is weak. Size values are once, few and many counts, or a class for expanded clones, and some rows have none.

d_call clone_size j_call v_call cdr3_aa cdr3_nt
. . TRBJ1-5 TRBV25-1 CAKDNQPQHF TGTGCCAAGGACAATCAGCCCCAGCATTTT
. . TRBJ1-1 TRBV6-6 CASTTGGGVFVEAFF TGTGCCAGCACCACGGGCGGGGGCGTTTTCGTTGAAGCTTTCTTT
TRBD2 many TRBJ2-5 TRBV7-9 CASRAPGTRGQETQYF TGTGCCAGCAGAGCACCCGGGACTAGGGGGCAAGAGACCCAGTACTTC
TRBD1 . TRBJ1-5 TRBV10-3 CAISERTGGEGYQPQHF TGTGCCATCAGTGAAAGGACAGGGGGAGAGGGTTATCAGCCCCAGCATTTT
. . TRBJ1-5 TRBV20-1 CSARSPSSNQPQHF TGCAGTGCTAGATCCCCCAGTAGCAATCAGCCCCAGCATTTT
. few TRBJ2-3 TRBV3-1 CASSQDRGAGDTQYF TGTGCCAGCAGCCAAGATAGGGGGGCTGGAGATACGCAGTATTTT
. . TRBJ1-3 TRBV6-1 CASREGQGLTAGNTIYF TGTGCCAGCAGAGAAGGTCAGGGGCTAACGGCTGGAAACACCATATATTTT
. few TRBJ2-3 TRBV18 CASSPFFGSTDTQYF TGTGCCAGCTCACCCTTCTTTGGTAGCACAGATACGCAGTATTTT
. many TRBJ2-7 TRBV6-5 CASSVSRETYEQYF TGTGCCAGCAGCGTTAGTCGGGAAACCTACGAGCAGTACTTC
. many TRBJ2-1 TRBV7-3 CASRPGLGPRWDEQFF TGTGCCAGCAGGCCGGGTTTGGGACCGCGTTGGGATGAGCAGTTCTTC
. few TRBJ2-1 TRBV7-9 CASSSPTGGHNEQFF TGTGCCAGCAGCTCTCCAACGGGGGGCCACAATGAGCAGTTCTTC
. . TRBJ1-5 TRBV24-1 CATTEKDPEPQHF TGTGCCACCACGGAAAAGGACCCTGAGCCCCAGCATTTT
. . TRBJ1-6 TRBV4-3 CASSQAVNSYNSPLHF TGCGCCAGCAGCCAAGCGGTAAACTCCTATAATTCACCCCTCCACTTT
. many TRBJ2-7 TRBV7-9 CASSLGGGEQYF TGTGCCAGCAGCTTGGGAGGAGGCGAGCAGTACTTC
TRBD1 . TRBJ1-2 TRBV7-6 CASSPRQGNSYGYTF TGTGCCAGCAGCCCCCGACAGGGGAACAGCTATGGCTACACCTTC